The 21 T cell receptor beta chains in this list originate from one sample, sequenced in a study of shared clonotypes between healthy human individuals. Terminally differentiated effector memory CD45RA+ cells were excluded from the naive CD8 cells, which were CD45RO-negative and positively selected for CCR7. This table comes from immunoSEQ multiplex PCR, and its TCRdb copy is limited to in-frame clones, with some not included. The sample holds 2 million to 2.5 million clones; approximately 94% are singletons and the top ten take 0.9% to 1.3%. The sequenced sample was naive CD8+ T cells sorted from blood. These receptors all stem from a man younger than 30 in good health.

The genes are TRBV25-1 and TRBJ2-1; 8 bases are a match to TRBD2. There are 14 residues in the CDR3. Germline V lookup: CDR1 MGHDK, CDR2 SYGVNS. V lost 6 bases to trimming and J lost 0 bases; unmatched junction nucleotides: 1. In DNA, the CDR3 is TGTGCCAGCAGGGCGGGAGGCTCCTACAATGAGCAGTTCTTC. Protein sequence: CASRAGGSYNEQFF. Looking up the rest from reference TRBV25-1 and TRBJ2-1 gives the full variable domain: EADIYQTPRYLVIGTGKKITLECSQTMGHDKMYWYQQDPGMELHLIHYSYGVNSTEKGDLSSESTVSRIRTEHFPLTLESARPSHTSQYLCASRAGGSYNEQFFGPGTRLTVL.

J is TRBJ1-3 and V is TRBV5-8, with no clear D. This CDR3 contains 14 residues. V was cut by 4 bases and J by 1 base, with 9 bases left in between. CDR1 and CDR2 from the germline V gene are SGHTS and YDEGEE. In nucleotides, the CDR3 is TGTGCCAGCAGCGCGGGGTTTTCTGGAAACACCATATATTTT. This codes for CASSAGFSGNTIYF.

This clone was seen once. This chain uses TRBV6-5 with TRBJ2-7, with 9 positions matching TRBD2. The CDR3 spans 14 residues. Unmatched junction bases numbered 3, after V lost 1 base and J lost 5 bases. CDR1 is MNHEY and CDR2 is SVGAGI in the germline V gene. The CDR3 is CASSYYSGSNEQYF. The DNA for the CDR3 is TGTGCCAGCAGTTACTATAGCGGGAGCAACGAGCAGTACTTC.

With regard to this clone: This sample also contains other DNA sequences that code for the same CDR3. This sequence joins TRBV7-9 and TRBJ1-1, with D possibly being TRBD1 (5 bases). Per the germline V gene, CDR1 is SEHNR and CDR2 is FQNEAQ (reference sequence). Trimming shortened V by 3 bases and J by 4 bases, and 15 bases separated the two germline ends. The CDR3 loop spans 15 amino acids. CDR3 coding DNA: TGTGCCAGCAGCTTGAGTGGGGGTCTCGGCACTGAAGCTTTCTTT. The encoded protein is CASSLSGGLGTEAFF.

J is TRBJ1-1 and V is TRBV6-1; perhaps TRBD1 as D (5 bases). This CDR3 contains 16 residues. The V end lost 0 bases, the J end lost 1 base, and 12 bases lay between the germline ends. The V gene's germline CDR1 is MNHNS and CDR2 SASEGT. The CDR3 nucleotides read TGTGCCAGCAGTGAAGCGCTGGGGGTCGGGAACACTGAAGCTTTCTTT. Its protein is CASSEALGVGNTEAFF.

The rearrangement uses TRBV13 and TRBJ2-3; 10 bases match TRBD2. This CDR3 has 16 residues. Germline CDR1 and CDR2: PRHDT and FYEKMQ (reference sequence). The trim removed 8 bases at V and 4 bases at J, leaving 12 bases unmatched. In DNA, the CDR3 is TGTGCCAGCGATGGAGCGGGAGGGCCATTGGCAGATACGCAGTATTTT. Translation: CASDGAGGPLADTQYF.

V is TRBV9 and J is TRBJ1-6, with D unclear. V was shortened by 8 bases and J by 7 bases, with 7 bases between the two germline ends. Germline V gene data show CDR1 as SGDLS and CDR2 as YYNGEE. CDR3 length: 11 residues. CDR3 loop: CARHGNSPLHF. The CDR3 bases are TGTGCCAGGCACGGAAATTCACCCCTCCACTTT.

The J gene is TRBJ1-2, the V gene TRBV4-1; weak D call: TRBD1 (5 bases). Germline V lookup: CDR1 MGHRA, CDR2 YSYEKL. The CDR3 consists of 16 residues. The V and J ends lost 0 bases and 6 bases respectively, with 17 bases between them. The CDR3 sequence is CASSQEGVPGDDGYTF. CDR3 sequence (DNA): TGCGCCAGCAGCCAAGAGGGTGTTCCGGGGGATGATGGCTACACCTTC.

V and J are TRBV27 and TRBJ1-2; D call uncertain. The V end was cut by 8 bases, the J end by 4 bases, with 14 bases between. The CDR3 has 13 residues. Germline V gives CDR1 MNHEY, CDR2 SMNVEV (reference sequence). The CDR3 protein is CASGNWDAYGYTF. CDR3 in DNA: TGTGCCAGCGGGAATTGGGATGCCTATGGCTACACCTTC.

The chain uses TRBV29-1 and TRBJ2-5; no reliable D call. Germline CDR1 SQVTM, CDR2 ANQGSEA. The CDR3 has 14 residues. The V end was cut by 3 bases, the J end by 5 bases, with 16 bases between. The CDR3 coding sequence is TGCAGCGTTGACAGCGACCCAACCCGGGAGACCCAGTACTTC. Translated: CSVDSDPTRETQYF.

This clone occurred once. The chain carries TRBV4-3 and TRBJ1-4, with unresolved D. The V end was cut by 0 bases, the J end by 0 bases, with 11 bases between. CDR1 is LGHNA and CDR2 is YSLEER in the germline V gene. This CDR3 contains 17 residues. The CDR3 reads CASSQEWKLATNEKLFF. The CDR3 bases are TGCGCCAGCAGCCAAGAATGGAAACTTGCAACTAATGAAAAACTGTTTTTT.

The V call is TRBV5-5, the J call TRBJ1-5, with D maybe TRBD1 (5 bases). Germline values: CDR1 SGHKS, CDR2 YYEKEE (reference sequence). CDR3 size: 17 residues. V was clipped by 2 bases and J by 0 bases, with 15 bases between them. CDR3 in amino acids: CASSLRPIRDSNQPQHF. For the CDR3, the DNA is TGTGCCAGCAGCTTACGCCCGATCAGGGATAGCAATCAGCCCCAGCATTTT. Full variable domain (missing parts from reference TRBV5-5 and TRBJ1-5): DAGVTQSPTHLIKTRGQQVTLRCSPISGHKSVSWYQQVLGQGPQFIFQYYEKEERGRGNFPDRFSARQFPNYSSELNVNALLLGDSALYLCASSLRPIRDSNQPQHFGDGTRLSIL.

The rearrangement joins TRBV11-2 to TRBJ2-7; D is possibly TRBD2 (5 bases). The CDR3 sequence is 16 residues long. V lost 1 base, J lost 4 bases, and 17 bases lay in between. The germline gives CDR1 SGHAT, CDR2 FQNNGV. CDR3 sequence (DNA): TGTGCCAGCAGCTTAGGCGGCAGCGGTCTGTTGTACGAGCAGTACTTC. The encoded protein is CASSLGGSGLLYEQYF.

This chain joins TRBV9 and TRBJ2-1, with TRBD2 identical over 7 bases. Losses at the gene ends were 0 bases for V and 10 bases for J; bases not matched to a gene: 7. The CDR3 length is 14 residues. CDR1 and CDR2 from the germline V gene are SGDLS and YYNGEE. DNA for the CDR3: TGTGCCAGCAGCGTAGCTGCCGGGACTAACGAGCAGTTCTTC. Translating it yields CASSVAAGTNEQFF.

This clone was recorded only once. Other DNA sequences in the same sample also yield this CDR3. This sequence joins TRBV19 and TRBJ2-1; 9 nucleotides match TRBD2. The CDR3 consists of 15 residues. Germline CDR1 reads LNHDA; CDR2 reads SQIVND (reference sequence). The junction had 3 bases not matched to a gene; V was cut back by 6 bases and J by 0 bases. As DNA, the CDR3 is TGTGCCAGTAGCCTTAGCGGGAGCTCCTACAATGAGCAGTTCTTC. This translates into CASSLSGSSYNEQFF.

CDR3 sequence (DNA): TGCAGCGTTTCTTTGGCCCCAGGTGAGGGTACCTACAATGAGCAGTTCTTC. As protein: CSVSLAPGEGTYNEQFF. This chain joins TRBV29-1 and TRBJ2-1, with a weak D call TRBD2 (5 bases). V gave up 5 bases and J gave up 2 bases, with 22 bases separating them. The CDR3 has 17 amino acids. CDR1 and CDR2 from the germline V gene are SQVTM and ANQGSEA.

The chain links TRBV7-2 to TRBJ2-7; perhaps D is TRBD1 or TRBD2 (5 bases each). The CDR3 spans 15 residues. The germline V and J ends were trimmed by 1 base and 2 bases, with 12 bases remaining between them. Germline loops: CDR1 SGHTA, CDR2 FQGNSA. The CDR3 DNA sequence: TGTGCCAGCAGCTTAGGGGACGACAGACCCTACGAGCAGTACTTC. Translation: CASSLGDDRPYEQYF.

The CDR3 DNA follows: TGTGCCAGCAGCTTCGACAGTATGAACACTGAAGCTTTCTTT. This codes for CASSFDSMNTEAFF. The chain uses TRBV5-5 and TRBJ1-1; TRBD1 is a possible D gene (5 bases). The germline gives CDR1 SGHKS, CDR2 YYEKEE (reference sequence). V was trimmed by 2 bases and J by 0 bases, leaving 8 bases between them. The CDR3 is 14 residues long.

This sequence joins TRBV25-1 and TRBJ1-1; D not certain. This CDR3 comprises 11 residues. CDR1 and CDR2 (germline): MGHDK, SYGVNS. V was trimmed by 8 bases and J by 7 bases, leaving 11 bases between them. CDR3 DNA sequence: TGTGCCAGCGGCATCGGGAGTGAAGCTTTCTTT. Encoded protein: CASGIGSEAFF.

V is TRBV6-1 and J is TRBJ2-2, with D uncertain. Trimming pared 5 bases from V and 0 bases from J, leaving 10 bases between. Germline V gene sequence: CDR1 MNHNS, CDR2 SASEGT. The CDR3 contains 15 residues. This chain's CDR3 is CASSPGPTNTGELFF. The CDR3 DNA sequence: TGTGCCAGCAGTCCTGGACCCACGAACACCGGGGAGCTGTTTTTT.

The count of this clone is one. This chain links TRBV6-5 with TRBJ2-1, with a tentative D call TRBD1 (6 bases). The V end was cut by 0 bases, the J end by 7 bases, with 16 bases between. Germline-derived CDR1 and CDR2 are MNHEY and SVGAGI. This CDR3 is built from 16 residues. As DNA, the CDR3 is TGTGCCAGCAGTTACTCCGCAGGGGAAATTTCTAATGAGCAGTTCTTC. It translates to CASSYSAGEISNEQFF.